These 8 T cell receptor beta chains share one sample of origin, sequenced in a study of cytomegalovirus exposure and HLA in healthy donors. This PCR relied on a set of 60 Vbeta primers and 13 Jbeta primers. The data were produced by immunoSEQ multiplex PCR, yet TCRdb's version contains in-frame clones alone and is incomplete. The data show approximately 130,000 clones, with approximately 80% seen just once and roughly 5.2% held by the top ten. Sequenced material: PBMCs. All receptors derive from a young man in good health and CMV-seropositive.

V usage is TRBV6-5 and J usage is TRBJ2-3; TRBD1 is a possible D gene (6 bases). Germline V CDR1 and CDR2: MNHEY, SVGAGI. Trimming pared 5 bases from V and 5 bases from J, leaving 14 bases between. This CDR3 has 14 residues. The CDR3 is CASSPGHEGDTQYF. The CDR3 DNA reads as TGTGCCAGCAGTCCGGGACACGAAGGAGATACGCAGTATTTT.

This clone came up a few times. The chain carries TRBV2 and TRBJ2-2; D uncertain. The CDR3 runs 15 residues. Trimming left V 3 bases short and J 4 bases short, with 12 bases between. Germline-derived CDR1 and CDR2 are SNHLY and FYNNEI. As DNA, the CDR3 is TGTGCCAGCAGTGACAACTGGCCGGGCACCGGGGAGCTGTTTTTT. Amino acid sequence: CASSDNWPGTGELFF.

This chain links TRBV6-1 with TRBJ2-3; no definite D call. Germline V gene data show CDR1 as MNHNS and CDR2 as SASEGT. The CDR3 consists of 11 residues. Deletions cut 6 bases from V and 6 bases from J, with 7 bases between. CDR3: CASRPGDTQYF. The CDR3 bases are TGTGCCAGCAGACCTGGCGATACGCAGTATTTT.

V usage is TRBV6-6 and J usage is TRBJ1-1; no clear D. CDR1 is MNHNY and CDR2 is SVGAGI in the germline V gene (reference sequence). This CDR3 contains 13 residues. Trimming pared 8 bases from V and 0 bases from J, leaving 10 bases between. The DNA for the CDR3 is TGTGCCAGCGCTAAGTTGGTGAACACTGAAGCTTTCTTT. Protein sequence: CASAKLVNTEAFF.

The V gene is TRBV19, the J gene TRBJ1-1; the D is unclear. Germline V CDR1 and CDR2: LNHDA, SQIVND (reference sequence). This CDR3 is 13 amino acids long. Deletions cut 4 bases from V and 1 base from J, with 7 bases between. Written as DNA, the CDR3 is TGTGCCAGTAGTAATTACGGGAACACTGAAGCTTTCTTT. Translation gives CASSNYGNTEAFF.

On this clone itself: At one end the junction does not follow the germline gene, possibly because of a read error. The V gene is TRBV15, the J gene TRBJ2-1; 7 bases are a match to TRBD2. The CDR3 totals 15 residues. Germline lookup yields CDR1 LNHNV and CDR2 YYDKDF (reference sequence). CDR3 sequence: CATRRAGLSPREQFF. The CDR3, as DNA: TGTGCCACCAGGAGAGCGGGACTAAGCCCCCGTGAGCAGTTCTTC.

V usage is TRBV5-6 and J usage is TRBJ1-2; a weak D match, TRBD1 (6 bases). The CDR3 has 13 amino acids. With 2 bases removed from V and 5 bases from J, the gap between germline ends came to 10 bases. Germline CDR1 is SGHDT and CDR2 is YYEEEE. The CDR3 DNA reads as TGTGCCAGCAGCTTTGGGACAAGGTATGGCTACACCTTC. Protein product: CASSFGTRYGYTF. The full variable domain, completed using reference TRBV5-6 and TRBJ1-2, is DAGVTQSPTHLIKTRGQQVTLRCSPKSGHDTVSWYQQALGQGPQFIFQYYEEEERQRGNFPDRFSGHQFPNYSSELNVNALLLGDSALYLCASSFGTRYGYTFGSGTRLTVV.

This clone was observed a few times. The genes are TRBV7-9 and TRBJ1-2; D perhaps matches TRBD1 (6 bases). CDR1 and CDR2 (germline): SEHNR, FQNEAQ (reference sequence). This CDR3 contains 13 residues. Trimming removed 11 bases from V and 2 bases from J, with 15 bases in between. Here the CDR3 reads CASRTDSNYGYTF. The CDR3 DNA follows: TGTGCCTCTCGGACAGACTCAAACTATGGCTACACCTTC.